The 6 T cell receptor beta chains in this list originate from one sample, sequenced in a study of shared clonotypes between healthy human individuals. TCRdb keeps only in-frame clones here, not all; method: immunoSEQ multiplex PCR. Of around 500,000 clones listed, about 76% are singletons. The sequenced material came from PBMCs. The receptors were gathered from a woman aged 40 to 50 in good health. Some clones in this sample may be carry-over from other donors' samples.

The rearrangement joins TRBV7-2 to TRBJ2-1; 13 nucleotides align to TRBD2. This CDR3 spans 16 amino acids. The germline V gene has CDR1 SGHTA and CDR2 FQGNSA. The trim removed 1 base at V and 5 bases at J, leaving 2 bases unmatched. This CDR3 is CASSLVGTSGNNEQFF. The DNA for the CDR3 is TGTGCCAGCAGCTTAGTGGGGACTAGCGGGAACAATGAGCAGTTCTTC.

The CDR3 loop reads CASSLGAGSYNEQFF. CDR3 DNA sequence: TGTGCCAGCAGCTTGGGTGCGGGTTCCTACAATGAGCAGTTCTTC. This chain links TRBV5-5 with TRBJ2-1, with a tentative D call TRBD2 (5 bases). Germline loops: CDR1 SGHKS, CDR2 YYEKEE (reference sequence). CDR3 size: 15 residues. The ends were cut back, 0 bases at V and 1 base at J, with 8 bases in the middle.

This chain joins TRBV4-1 and TRBJ2-3; TRBD1 agrees at 7 bases. Germline loops: CDR1 MGHRA, CDR2 YSYEKL. V shed 4 bases, J shed 2 bases, and the junction held 9 bases outside the gene matches. This CDR3 comprises 16 residues. The CDR3 protein is CASSRTGALLTDTQYF. In nucleotides, the CDR3 is TGCGCCAGCAGCCGAACAGGGGCGCTTCTCACAGATACGCAGTATTTT.

The V and J genes are TRBV5-4 and TRBJ2-7; 10 bases match TRBD1. CDR1 SGHNT and CDR2 YYREEE come from the germline V gene (reference sequence). The CDR3 spans 13 residues. Unmatched junction bases numbered 4, after V lost 4 bases and J lost 6 bases. CDR3 nucleotide sequence: TGTGCCAGCAGCCTGAGGACAGGGGGCGAGCAGTACTTC. It specifies CASSLRTGGEQYF.

The chain has TRBV7-9 and TRBJ1-2; 8 positions agree with TRBD1. Germline-derived CDR1 and CDR2 are SEHNR and FQNEAQ (reference sequence). The CDR3 extends over 14 amino acids. Trimming took 0 bases from V and 8 from J; bases not matched to a gene: 5. The chain's CDR3 is CASSLATGDWGYTF. The CDR3 DNA sequence: TGTGCCAGCAGCTTAGCGACAGGGGATTGGGGCTACACCTTC. Combining the CDR3 with reference TRBV7-9 and TRBJ1-2 gives the whole variable domain DTGVSQNPRHKITKRGQNVTFRCDPISEHNRLYWYRQTLGQGPEFLTYFQNEAQLEKSRLLSDRFSAERPKGSFSTLEIQRTEQGDSAMYLCASSLATGDWGYTFGSGTRLTVV.

For this clone: Its ends do not fully match the called genes, so a read error is possible. The chain links TRBV5-4 to TRBJ1-2; the match to TRBD1 covers 9 bases. This CDR3 has 12 amino acids. CDR1 is SGHNT, CDR2 YYREEE, per germline (reference sequence). CDR3: CASRTTGTGYIF. For the CDR3, the DNA is TGTGCCAGCAGAACAACCGGGACAGGGTACATCTTC. The full variable domain, completed using reference TRBV5-4 and TRBJ1-2, is ETGVTQSPTHLIKTRGQQVTLRCSSQSGHNTVSWYQQALGQGPQFIFQYYREEENGRGNFPPRFSGLQFPNYSSELNVNALELDDSALYLCASRTTGTGYIFGSGTRLTVV.